The 18 T cell receptor beta chains below were found in one sample sequenced in a study of Ad26.COV2.S vaccination and SARS-CoV-2 variants. As for treatment: about 20 received Ad26.COV2.S at low or high dose, single or two shots; 5 received placebo; per-sample allocation not given. Collection of the samples took place on day 63 after the first injection of vaccine or placebo. Clones were sequenced by immunoSEQ multiplex PCR, and TCRdb holds only the in-frame ones, with some missing. The sample shows over 400,000 clones, around 93% of them seen only once. The sample consisted of peripheral blood, taken in a trial of Ad26.COV2.S vaccine versus placebo. The origin of the receptors is a person between 18 and 65 years old who received the Ad26.COV2.S COVID-19 vaccine or a placebo.

V usage is TRBV7-2 and J usage is TRBJ2-1; no clear D. There are 13 residues in the CDR3. CDR1 is SGHTA and CDR2 is FQGNSA in the germline V gene. Deletions cut 5 bases from V and 6 bases from J, with 11 bases between. The CDR3 bases are TGTGCCAGCAGCCCCCGACCAACCAATGAGCAGTTCTTC. Translated, it gives CASSPRPTNEQFF.

In the case of this clone: The junction departs from germline at one end; a sequencing error may be responsible. The chain links TRBV7-7 to TRBJ2-2; no reliable D call. The CDR3 has 15 residues. Per the germline V gene, CDR1 is SSHAT and CDR2 is FNYEAQ (reference sequence). For the CDR3, the DNA is TGTGCTAGCAGCTTGCTTTTTGGAGCAACCGGGGAGCTGTTTTTT. It yields the protein CASSLLFGATGELFF.

The rearrangement joins TRBV6-5 to TRBJ1-4; TRBD1 agrees at 9 bases. The trim removed 4 bases at V and 7 bases at J, leaving 7 bases unmatched. Germline CDR1 MNHEY, CDR2 SVGAGI. The CDR3 length is 15 residues. The CDR3 sequence is CASSFTGTGLEKLFF. The DNA of the CDR3 is TGTGCCAGCAGTTTCACCGGGACAGGGCTTGAAAAACTGTTTTTT.

The J gene is TRBJ2-1, the V gene TRBV7-9, with 12 bases matching TRBD2. Germline V lookup: CDR1 SEHNR, CDR2 FQNEAQ (reference sequence). V trimming: 3 bases; J trimming: 3 bases; junction bases outside the gene matches: 6. This CDR3 has 17 amino acids. For the CDR3, the DNA is TGTGCCAGCAGCTTCTCTAGCGGGGGGGCTTTCTACAATGAGCAGTTCTTC. Translated, it gives CASSFSSGGAFYNEQFF.

A remark on this clone: The sample has other DNA sequences that encode this CDR3 too. The genes are TRBV27 and TRBJ1-5; no clear D gene. The germline V and J ends were trimmed by 2 bases and 7 bases, with 9 bases remaining between them. The CDR3 is 13 residues long. The germline V gene has CDR1 MNHEY and CDR2 SMNVEV (reference sequence). The CDR3 reads CASSLGLLQPQHF. CDR3 in DNA: TGTGCCAGCAGTTTAGGGTTGTTACAGCCCCAGCATTTT.

The chain uses TRBV10-1 and TRBJ2-2, with D unclear. Per germline, CDR1 WNHNN and CDR2 SYGVQD (reference sequence). The CDR3 consists of 13 residues. V was trimmed by 6 bases and J by 6 bases, leaving 11 bases between them. Here the CDR3 DNA reads TGCGCCAGCAGCCCCTCAATGGCCGGGGAGCTGTTTTTT. Translated, it gives CASSPSMAGELFF.

CDR3 sequence reads: CASSREGARQPQHF. The CDR3 region has the DNA TGTGCCAGTAGCAGGGAGGGGGCTCGTCAGCCCCAGCATTTT. The gene calls are TRBV19 and TRBJ1-5; 7 bases line up with TRBD1. This CDR3 comprises 14 residues. Germline V gene sequence: CDR1 LNHDA, CDR2 SQIVND (reference sequence). V shed 6 bases and J 6 bases; nucleotides not matched to a gene: 8.

This rearrangement joins TRBV6-1 to TRBJ1-2; 7 positions match TRBD1. Germline values: CDR1 MNHNS, CDR2 SASEGT. CDR3 length: 18 amino acids. The ends lost 4 bases at V and 0 bases at J; junction bases unmatched: 14. The CDR3 DNA reads as TGTGCCAGCAGTGCCATATGGGGACAGACCATATCTAACTATGGCTACACCTTC. Its translation: CASSAIWGQTISNYGYTF.

V usage is TRBV6-1 and J usage is TRBJ1-4, with D maybe TRBD1 (6 bases). The length of the CDR3 is 17 residues. V lost 2 bases and J lost 5, with 18 bases in between. Germline CDR1 and CDR2: MNHNS and SASEGT. This CDR3 reads CASSEKQGLARNEKLFF. In DNA form, the CDR3 reads TGTGCCAGCAGTGAAAAACAGGGTCTAGCCCGAAATGAAAAACTGTTTTTT.

V is TRBV27 and J is TRBJ1-2; 8 bases are a match to TRBD1. CDR3 length: 14 amino acids. Germline V CDR1 and CDR2: MNHEY, SMNVEV (reference sequence). V lost 4 bases to trimming and J lost 8 bases; unmatched junction nucleotides: 9. CDR3: CASSSQSTGDGYTF. CDR3 DNA: TGTGCCAGCAGTTCCCAGTCGACAGGGGACGGCTACACCTTC.

The rearrangement uses TRBV6-2 or TRBV6-3 and TRBJ2-5; 10 bases fit TRBD2. Germline CDR1 reads MNHEY; CDR2 reads SVGEGT. This CDR3 spans 18 amino acids. V was clipped by 2 bases and J by 5 bases; unmatched bases: 14. This chain's CDR3 is CASSYLGPSGGLGETQYF. The CDR3 DNA is TGTGCCAGCAGTTACCTCGGGCCTAGCGGGGGATTAGGGGAGACCCAGTACTTC.

This rearrangement joins TRBV4-3 to TRBJ2-5, with D hard to call. Per the germline V gene, CDR1 is LGHNA and CDR2 is YSLEER. The CDR3 totals 15 residues. Trimming pared 0 bases from V and 1 base from J, leaving 9 bases between. The DNA for the CDR3 is TGCGCCAGCAGCCAAGATGCACAGTTCCAAGAGACCCAGTACTTC. This codes for CASSQDAQFQETQYF.

The chain has TRBV7-2 and TRBJ2-1; no clear D. The CDR3 is made up of 15 amino acids. CDR1 and CDR2 from the germline V gene are SGHTA and FQGNSA. Trimming took off 5 bases at V and 2 bases at J, with 13 bases between the two ends. This CDR3 is CASSQGPSPYNEQFF. The CDR3 nucleotides read TGTGCCAGCAGCCAAGGACCGAGCCCCTACAATGAGCAGTTCTTC.

Regarding this clone: Other DNA sequences in this specimen translate into the identical CDR3. The CDR3 region has the DNA TGCGCCAGCAGCCCGGGGACAGTAAATGAAAAACTGTTTTTT. It yields the protein CASSPGTVNEKLFF. The chain joins TRBV5-1 to TRBJ1-4; TRBD1 agrees at 7 bases. V shed 4 bases, J shed 5 bases, and the junction held 5 bases outside the gene matches. This CDR3 has 14 amino acids. The germline V gene has CDR1 SGHRS and CDR2 YFSETQ.

The chain uses TRBV15 and TRBJ1-2, with D maybe TRBD1 (6 bases). CDR3 length equals 14 residues. Between the trimmed V and J ends, which lost 3 bases and 5 bases, there was a span of 13 bases. The germline gives CDR1 LNHNV, CDR2 YYDKDF (reference sequence). CDR3 in DNA: TGTGCCACCAGCAGTGCCGGGGGGGCTTATGGCTACACCTTC. This encodes CATSSAGGAYGYTF.

Note on this clone: One end of the junction varies from germline; a read error may be responsible. V is TRBV7-2 and J is TRBJ2-3, with 12 positions matching TRBD2. The germline gives CDR1 SGHTA, CDR2 FQGNSA. The CDR3 length is 15 residues. CDR3 sequence: CASSLAGGGADTQYF. The CDR3 DNA reads as TGTGCCAGCAGCCTAGCGGGGGGGGGCGCAGATACGCAGTATTTT.

V is TRBV10-1 and J is TRBJ2-2, with a possible D match to TRBD1 (5 bases). Germline V CDR1 and CDR2: WNHNN, SYGVQD (reference sequence). The CDR3 spans 14 residues. Trimming stripped 6 bases from V and 2 bases from J, with 10 bases between. This CDR3 reads CASREDSNTGELFF. The DNA of the CDR3 is TGCGCCAGCAGGGAAGACAGCAACACCGGGGAGCTGTTTTTT.

The J gene is TRBJ2-7, the V gene TRBV5-6; unclear D gene. Trimming removed 2 bases from V and 2 bases from J, with 8 bases in between. CDR3 size: 13 residues. Germline V gene sequence: CDR1 SGHDT, CDR2 YYEEEE. The CDR3 coding sequence is TGTGCCAGCAGCTTAGACATCCCCTACGAGCAGTACTTC. This sequence encodes CASSLDIPYEQYF.